Given below is one T cell receptor (beta chain) in context. Its antigen is as yet unknown. Authors' data handling: There were no quality scores in the junction-only immunoSEQ sequences, so filtering differed. Libraries were prepared by immunoSEQ multiplex PCR; TCRdb keeps only in-frame clonotypes and omits some of them. V and J calls and clone size are those listed in that table; D and trimming were worked out from the DNA. The sample yields 2 million to 2.5 million clones, around 95% seen once. This entry comes from a study of shared clonotypes between healthy human individuals. Study observations and caveats: Estimated clonotype richness was generally higher in naive than memory subsets. Non-shared clonotypes had lower generation probabilities than those shared by all four donors.

The length of the CDR3 is 15 residues. Germline assignment: CDR1 SGHRS and CDR2 YFSETQ. Trimming stripped 4 bases from V and 0 bases from J, with 11 bases between. J is TRBJ2-4 and V is TRBV5-1; the D is unclear. Source material: naive CD4+ T cells sorted from blood. As to subset: CD45RA+ positively selected. The clonotype was recovered from a man aged 18 to 29 in good health. The CDR3 region is CASSPGLLAKNIQYF. The CDR3 coding sequence is TGCGCCAGCAGCCCCGGGCTACTAGCCAAAAACATTCAGTACTTC.